This T cell receptor beta chain was profiled in a study of STAT5B mutations in CD4+ large granular lymphocyte leukemia. Whole-study results and caveats: Without putative leukemic clones, patient CD4-sorted repertoires remained more clonal than healthy CD4+ repertoires.

Notes on this clone: Its antigen is as yet unknown.

Clones were read by immunoSEQ multiplex PCR, and TCRdb kept only the in-frame ones, dropping some. The data contain around 50,000 clones, roughly four fifths of them singletons. The germline CDR1 and CDR2 sequences are SQVTM and ANQGSEA. The CDR3 is made up of 13 amino acids. The chain links TRBV29-1 to TRBJ2-5, with D possibly being TRBD1 (6 bases). This receptor was obtained from a human donor in good health. The sequenced material came from CD4+ T cells from blood buffy coats. The chain's CDR3 is CIITGKVGETQYF. Written as DNA, the CDR3 is TGCATCATTACAGGGAAGGTAGGAGAGACCCAGTACTTC.